The present TCR beta chain was sequenced within a study of T cells in Graves' hyperthyroidism and ophthalmopathy. Study-level background: It was at initial diagnosis, before any treatment, that peripheral blood was collected.

Overall study results and limits: It was a median approximately 7.1 months before onset that the model predicted ophthalmopathy.

Authors of the study amplified TCR beta CDR3 regions from RNA transcripts. With the HTBI primer set, the TCR CDR3 went through a first round of RT-PCR. Each CDR3 protein gets one entry after TCRdb re-called the multiplex PCR reads with MiXCR. The sample has 350,000 to 450,000 distinct CDR3 sequences; 17% are singletons. This clonotype has ten or more counts. Its target is not known. Blood was drawn at first hyperthyroidism diagnosis, before any ophthalmopathy symptoms. The PBMCs had their origin in more than 9.5 ml of fresh peripheral blood. Germline loops: CDR1 SEHNR, CDR2 FQNEAQ (reference sequence). Trimming cost V 0 bases and J 5 bases, with 11 bases left between them. This CDR3 region has 15 residues.

The sample consisted of blood. The sequence came from a woman aged 30 to 39 with Graves' hyperthyroidism that later progressed to Graves' ophthalmopathy. This chain connects TRBV7-9 to TRBJ2-1; D is possibly TRBD1 or TRBD2 (5 bases each). CDR3 bases: TGTGCCAGCAGCTTAGCGTCGGGGCTCAACAATGAGCAGTTCTTC. Residues: CASSLASGLNNEQFF.